This TCR beta chain appears in the sequencing data of a study of PD-L1 blockade in urothelial cancer. Study at large: About 90% of the roughly 29 patients comprised males who had bladder-origin urothelial cancer. Analysis of blood occurred 3 weeks (second dose) and 6 weeks after treatment start.

Method: immunoSEQ multiplex PCR; TCRdb's copy keeps in-frame clones and lacks some. The table includes 35,000 to 45,000 clones, around 83% detected once. Time point of the sample: peripheral blood 6 weeks after treatment start. Germline V CDR1 and CDR2: LNHDA, SQIVND (reference sequence). CDR3 size: 15 residues. Trimming took 7 bases from V and 8 from J, leaving 23 bases between them. With regard to this clone: Its antigen is unidentified.

Findings and limits, study-wide: Blood clones associated with the tumor expanded more at 3 weeks in durable-benefit patients.

This TCR derives from a man in his 70s with urothelial cancer. The sample consisted of PBMCs, taken around atezolizumab (anti-PD-L1) treatment. The chain recombines TRBV19 with TRBJ1-2; a possible D gene is TRBD1 (6 bases). In nucleotides, the CDR3 is TGTGCCAGTACTCCGGGGTCAGGGCAGGGGAGAGGCTACACCTTC. Translation gives CASTPGSGQGRGYTF.